Listed below are T cell receptor beta chains from one sample, sequenced in a study of cytomegalovirus exposure and HLA in healthy donors. Sequencing used immunoSEQ multiplex PCR; TCRdb keeps in-frame clones, though not all of them. The sample holds 57,000 or so clones, approximately 63% seen once. Sequencing was carried out using PBMCs. These receptors came from an older woman in good health and CMV-seropositive. Each CDR3 is given without its conserved first and last residue.

v_gene	j_gene	CDR3aa
TRBV11-2	NA	ASSPFWGGENEQY
TRBV4-3	TRBJ2-1	ASSQERAGEQF
TRBV5-1	TRBJ2-1	ASSPGTSGTEQF
TRBV5-1	TRBJ1-1	ASSVGTASEAF
TRBV19	TRBJ2-3	ASTRKALGVPMDTDTQY
TRBV5-5	TRBJ1-2	ASRRTLGASGYT
TRBV11-1	TRBJ2-4	ASSLETGTPQY
TRBV5-4	TRBJ2-7	ASSLAGGTAEQY
TRBV21-1	TRBJ1-1	ASSKVVGGAEAF
TRBV4-3	TRBJ2-1	ASSQDEGLAGNEQF
TRBV30	TRBJ2-1	AWSVPGQGVNEQF
TRBV15	NA	ATSLPGQGSYEQY
TRBV7-2	TRBJ2-7	ASSLLDSYEQY
TRBV27	TRBJ2-1	ASSLSEPFRLAGGTEQF
TRBV19	TRBJ1-1	ASSIRQALEYPEAF
TRBV5-6	TRBJ1-1	ASSLMTGGIEAF
TRBV19	TRBJ1-2	ASSLRGQGNYGYT
TRBV5-1	TRBJ2-1	ASSGSTGSGYNEQF
TRBV4-3	TRBJ2-7	ASSQGAGASYEQY
TRBV11-3	TRBJ1-2	ASSLTGGVGYT
TRBV7-9	TRBJ1-3	AKQSGGLSGNTIY
TRBV25-1	TRBJ2-7	ASSEGWRWAGAHEQY
TRBV29-1	TRBJ2-3	SVLGLFTDTQY
TRBV11-1	TRBJ1-1	ASSFWTGDHEAF
TRBV7-2	TRBJ2-7	ASSLEAEYEQY
TRBV15	TRBJ1-2	ATSRGRTGAYT
TRBV29-1	TRBJ1-2	SVETGGGDGYT
TRBV4-1	TRBJ1-1	ASSQPRQGGTEAF
TRBV19	TRBJ2-7	ASSIGVGGYEQY
TRBV7-2	TRBJ2-3	ASSQGWTSGDLVDTQY
TRBV19	TRBJ1-5	ASTRGGTGGSNQPQH
TRBV7-2	TRBJ1-1	ASSRGVWAF
TRBV27	TRBJ2-2	ASSFQDRANTGELF
TRBV30	TRBJ2-7	AWGGLAGYEQY
TRBV7-9	TRBJ2-5	ASSSTSGGARETQY
TRBV28	TRBJ1-2	ASSPRLDSIYT
TRBV2	TRBJ1-4	ASSNPRSGEKLF
TRBV20-1	TRBJ2-7	SASSSYEQY
TRBV5-1	TRBJ1-1	ASAVTQGNTEAF
TRBV27	TRBJ2-1	ASSLMGDSSYNEQF
TRBV4-3	TRBJ2-1	ASSLGQGSTGEQF
TRBV6-5	TRBJ1-6	ASSSTTGRSPLH
TRBV6-1	TRBJ1-5	ASSEALPQPQH
TRBV2	TRBJ1-3	ASSLITVGNTIY
TRBV6-1	TRBJ1-4	ASSSPQGAIGKLF
TRBV11-3	TRBJ1-3	ASSKADSGNTIY
TRBV15	TRBJ2-1	ATSSMVGTKEQF
TRBV19	TRBJ1-1	ASSIYRGSTEAF
TRBV11-2	TRBJ1-2	ASQEVGSNYGYT
TRBV29-1	TRBJ1-2	SVPTGLRNYGYT
TRBV6-6	TRBJ1-4	ASSYSLSNEKLF
TRBV13	TRBJ1-2	ASSSRDRGKSYT
TRBV6-6	TRBJ1-2	ATQNGFYGYT
TRBV7-8	TRBJ2-1	ASSLVMGTGYNEQF
TRBV5-4	TRBJ1-4	ASSPTGMDEKLF